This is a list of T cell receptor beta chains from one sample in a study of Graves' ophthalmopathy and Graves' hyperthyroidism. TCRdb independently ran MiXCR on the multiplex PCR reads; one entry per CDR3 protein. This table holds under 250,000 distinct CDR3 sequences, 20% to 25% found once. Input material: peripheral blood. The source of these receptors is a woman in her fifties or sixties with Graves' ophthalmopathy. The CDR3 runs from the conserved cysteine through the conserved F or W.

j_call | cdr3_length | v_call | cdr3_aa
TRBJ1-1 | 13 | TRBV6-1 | CASRKDAAQGAFF
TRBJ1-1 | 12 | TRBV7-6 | CASSALVSEAFF
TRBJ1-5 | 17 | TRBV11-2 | CASSTTNRAVTNQPQHF
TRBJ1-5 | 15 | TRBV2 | CASSEQRQPNQPQHF
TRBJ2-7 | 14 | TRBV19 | CASSIRWETGEQYF
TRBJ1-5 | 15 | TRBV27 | CASSQGQAGNQPQHF
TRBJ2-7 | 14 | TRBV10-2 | CARNPRDRSYEQYF
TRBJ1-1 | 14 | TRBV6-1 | CATRETGGRSEAFF
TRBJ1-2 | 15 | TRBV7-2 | CASSLTGMSLSGYTF
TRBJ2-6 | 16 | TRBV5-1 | CASQGGVIPGANVLTF
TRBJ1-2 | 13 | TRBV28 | CASSSFNDFGYTF
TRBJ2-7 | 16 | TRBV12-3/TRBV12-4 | CASSPTLAGVVYEQYF
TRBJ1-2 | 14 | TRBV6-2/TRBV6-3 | CASSYPGGANGYTF
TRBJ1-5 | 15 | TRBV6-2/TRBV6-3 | CASSPDTRKGQPQHF
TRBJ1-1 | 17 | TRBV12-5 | CASGLVRAGKSDTEAFF
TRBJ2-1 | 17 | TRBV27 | CASSRSTGLAGVIGKFF
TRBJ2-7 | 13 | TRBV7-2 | CASSLGPFYEQYF
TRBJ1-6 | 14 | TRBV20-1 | CSARDRQGGSPLHF
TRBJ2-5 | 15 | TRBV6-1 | CASSESHSGRETQYF
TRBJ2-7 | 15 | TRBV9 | CASSLHTGPEYEQYF
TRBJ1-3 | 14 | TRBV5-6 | CASSFRAPGNTIYF
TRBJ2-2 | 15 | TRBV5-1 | CASSRTGENTGELFF
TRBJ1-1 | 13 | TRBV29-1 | CSVETVKNTEAFF
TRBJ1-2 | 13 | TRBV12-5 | CASGPGGGAGYTF
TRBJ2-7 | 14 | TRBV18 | CASSPGLAGHEQYF
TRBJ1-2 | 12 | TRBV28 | CAIVEETFGYTF
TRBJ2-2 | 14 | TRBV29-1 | CSASNRGRVGELFF